The source of this T cell receptor (delta chain) is a study of Vδ1+ human thymocytes. Whole-study results and caveats: Thymic TRG and TRD repertoires appeared highly polyclonal, with Gaussian CDR3 length distributions. Approximately 20% of thymic delta-chain sequences were Vdelta2, with few Vdelta3, unlike blood Vdelta1+ controls.

Sequences come from RNA converted to cDNA by reverse transcription. CDR3 amplicons came from multiplex PCR with pooled V-gene forward and constant-region reverse primers. TCRdb re-called clones from the multiplex PCR reads using CATT. The table records about 75,000 delta-chain clones, approximately 30% of them present only once. Concerning this clone itself: Its antigen is unidentified.

V shed 0 bases, J shed 5 bases, and the junction held 25 bases outside the gene matches. The CDR3 is made up of 23 amino acids. In germline, CDR1 is TSWWSYY, CDR2 QGS. Sorted Vdelta1+ thymocytes were about 98% to 99.6% pure. The chain uses TRDV1 and TRDJ1; the match to TRDD3 covers 12 bases. Sequencing input: Vdelta1+ gamma-delta thymocytes from the thymus. The sample's subset: FACS-sorted CD3+ TCRalphabeta- TCRVdelta1+ TCRVdelta2- thymocytes. The clonotype comes from a boy younger than two who had congenital heart surgery. This chain's CDR3 is CALGELGLRSAGGYAIPQDKLIF. For the CDR3, the DNA is TGTGCTCTTGGGGAACTAGGCCTACGTAGTGCTGGGGGATACGCAATCCCTCAAGATAAACTCATCTTT.